The 23 T cell receptor beta chains listed next were all sequenced from one sample in a study of blood T cell repertoires in COVID-19. Clones were sequenced by immunoSEQ multiplex PCR, and TCRdb holds only the in-frame ones, with some missing. The top ten hold more than 30% of the sample, which has 99,000 or so clones, 81% seen once. Sequenced: peripheral blood. Receptors were obtained from an elderly man with acute or convalescent COVID-19.

This chain links TRBV28 with TRBJ1-1; 8 bases agree with TRBD1. The CDR3 is 15 amino acids. Germline CDR1 reads MDHEN; CDR2 reads SYDVKM. The J segment lost 0 bases and the V segment lost 5 bases, leaving 5 bases of the junction unmatched. The chain's CDR3 is CASSPRTGMNTEAFF. As DNA, the CDR3 is TGTGCCAGCAGTCCTCGGACAGGGATGAACACTGAAGCTTTCTTT.

The genes are TRBV10-3 and TRBJ2-3, with D perhaps matching TRBD1 (5 bases). The CDR3 length is 13 residues. Germline values: CDR1 ENHRY, CDR2 SYGVKD. V shed 6 bases and J shed 4 bases, with 11 bases lying between them. As DNA, the CDR3 is TGTGCCATCAGCCTTCAGGGATCAGATACGCAGTATTTT. Translating gives CAISLQGSDTQYF.

This chain joins TRBV7-9 and TRBJ2-7; 8 bases line up with TRBD1. Germline loops: CDR1 SEHNR, CDR2 FQNEAQ (reference sequence). The CDR3 has 14 residues. The V and J ends lost 3 bases and 7 bases, in that order; junction bases with no gene match: 8. The CDR3 DNA reads TGTGCCAGCAGCTTTGGGCAGGGGGCGTGGGAGCAGTACTTC. This translates into CASSFGQGAWEQYF.

This clone was counted a few times. The J gene is TRBJ1-1, the V gene TRBV11-2; 8 nucleotides match TRBD1. The length of the CDR3 is 15 residues. Germline CDR1 and CDR2: SGHAT and FQNNGV. Trimming removed 2 bases from V and 3 bases from J; junction bases left unmatched: 5. The CDR3 DNA reads as TGTGCCAGCAGCTTAACACAGGGGGTAGACACTGAAGCTTTCTTT. Translation: CASSLTQGVDTEAFF.

The rearrangement uses TRBV25-1 and TRBJ2-7, with D possibly matching TRBD1 (5 bases). Deletions cut 5 bases from V and 1 base from J, with 12 bases between. The V gene's germline CDR1 is MGHDK and CDR2 SYGVNS. CDR3 length equals 14 residues. CDR3 nucleotide sequence: TGTGCCAGCAGTAACAGGTTCACTTCCTACGAGCAGTACTTC. This sequence encodes CASSNRFTSYEQYF.

The chain couples TRBV7-2 to TRBJ1-6; D possibly corresponds to TRBD1 (6 bases). Germline CDR1 SGHTA, CDR2 FQGNSA. The CDR3 runs to 15 residues. V was cut by 1 base and J by 3 bases, with 7 bases left in between. This chain's CDR3 is CASSLEGDYNSPLHF. Written as DNA, the CDR3 is TGTGCCAGCAGCTTAGAGGGGGACTATAATTCACCCCTCCACTTT.

This chain uses TRBV7-2 with TRBJ2-1, with TRBD2 matching over 7 bases. V was clipped by 3 bases and J by 0 bases; unmatched bases: 2. CDR3 length: 15 amino acids. Germline assignment: CDR1 SGHTA and CDR2 FQGNSA. Here the CDR3 reads CASSFSGLSYNEQFF. The DNA for the CDR3 is TGTGCCAGCAGCTTTAGCGGGCTCTCCTACAATGAGCAGTTCTTC.

This clone appeared a few times. V usage is TRBV5-4 and J usage is TRBJ2-1; 8 nucleotides align to TRBD1. The ends lost 4 bases at V and 0 bases at J; junction bases unmatched: 6. The germline V gene has CDR1 SGHNT and CDR2 YYREEE (reference sequence). The CDR3 is made up of 16 amino acids. The CDR3 loop is CASSSGQGSSYNEQFF. The CDR3 nucleotides are TGTGCCAGCAGCAGCGGACAGGGCAGCTCCTACAATGAGCAGTTCTTC.

The gene calls are TRBV28 and TRBJ1-2; no definite D call. CDR3 length: 12 residues. CDR1 MDHEN and CDR2 SYDVKM come from the germline V gene. V was trimmed by 4 bases and J by 4 bases, leaving 7 bases between them. CDR3 region: CASSSPVYGYTF. The CDR3 coding sequence is TGTGCCAGCAGTTCCCCCGTCTATGGCTACACCTTC.

This clone was recorded only once. The chain links TRBV18 to TRBJ2-5, with 10 positions matching TRBD2. Germline CDR1 is KGHSH and CDR2 is LQKENI. V was pared by 1 base and J by 4 bases, with 0 bases of the junction left unmatched. The CDR3 is 14 residues long. The DNA of the CDR3 is TGTGCCAGCTCACCACTAGCGGGAGGAGAGACCCAGTACTTC. It yields the protein CASSPLAGGETQYF.

J is TRBJ2-1 and V is TRBV20-1, with 9 bases fitting TRBD1. V lost 3 bases to trimming and J lost 4 bases; unmatched junction nucleotides: 7. The germline V gene encodes CDR1 DFQATT and CDR2 SNEGSKA (reference sequence). CDR3 length: 15 amino acids. CDR3 sequence: CSASRQGVPYNEQFF. The CDR3, as DNA: TGCAGTGCTAGTCGACAGGGGGTACCGTACAATGAGCAGTTCTTC.

The V gene is TRBV5-1, the J gene TRBJ2-3; the match to TRBD2 covers 7 bases. Germline-derived CDR1 and CDR2 are SGHRS and YFSETQ. V lost 0 bases, J lost 5 bases, and 3 bases stayed unmatched. The CDR3 is 14 amino acids. DNA for the CDR3: TGCGCCAGCAGCTTGGCCGTAGCGGGAGATACGCAGTATTTT. It encodes CASSLAVAGDTQYF.

This chain joins TRBV6-1 and TRBJ2-2; D perhaps matches TRBD2 (5 bases). With 1 base removed from V and 6 bases from J, the gap between germline ends came to 6 bases. The CDR3 extends over 13 amino acids. Germline V gene lookup returns CDR1 MNHNS and CDR2 SASEGT. The CDR3 reads CASSEVEAGELFF. As DNA, the CDR3 is TGTGCCAGCAGTGAAGTGGAGGCCGGGGAGCTGTTTTTT.

The gene calls are TRBV30 and TRBJ1-6; 11 nucleotides line up with TRBD1. The V segment lost 4 bases and the J segment 8 bases; nucleotides outside the gene matches: 7. In germline, CDR1 is GTSNPN, CDR2 SVGIG (reference sequence). The CDR3 runs to 15 residues. The chain's CDR3 is CAWTSGTGGYSPLHF. CDR3 sequence (DNA): TGTGCCTGGACTAGTGGGACAGGGGGATATTCACCCCTCCACTTT.

This rearrangement joins TRBV3-1 (or the pseudogene TRBV3-2) to TRBJ1-2; TRBD1 agrees at 7 bases. In germline, CDR1 is LGHDT, CDR2 YNNKEL (reference sequence). This CDR3 comprises 14 residues. The V gene end was trimmed by 0 bases and the J gene end by 6 bases; junction bases not matched to a gene: 4. This CDR3 is CASSQDYQGDGYTF. The CDR3 DNA sequence: TGTGCCAGCAGCCAAGATTACCAGGGGGATGGCTACACCTTC.

This chain connects TRBV29-1 to TRBJ1-2, with 8 bases identical to TRBD1. This CDR3 spans 16 amino acids. Germline assignment: CDR1 SQVTM and CDR2 ANQGSEA. Trimming cost V 1 base and J 0 bases; bases outside gene matches: 7. This CDR3 reads CSVEARTGSPNYGYTF. Here the CDR3 DNA reads TGCAGCGTTGAAGCGCGGACAGGGAGCCCTAACTATGGCTACACCTTC.

This rearrangement joins TRBV7-6 to TRBJ2-1; 8 positions agree with TRBD2. This CDR3 comprises 16 residues. J lost 2 bases, V lost 5 bases, and 8 bases had no gene match. The V gene's germline CDR1 is SGHVS and CDR2 FNYEAQ. The CDR3: CASSPSAGVAYNEQFF. The CDR3 nucleotides read TGTGCCAGCAGCCCTTCAGCGGGAGTAGCCTACAATGAGCAGTTCTTC.

The rearrangement joins TRBV30 to TRBJ2-2; D not certain. The CDR3 has 13 amino acids. V was cut by 4 bases and J by 4 bases, with 10 bases left in between. Germline V gene data show CDR1 as GTSNPN and CDR2 as SVGIG (reference sequence). DNA for the CDR3: TGTGCCTGGACGGCCCAGGTCACCGGGGAGCTGTTTTTT. This sequence encodes CAWTAQVTGELFF.

The V gene is TRBV5-4, the J gene TRBJ1-6, with 8 bases lining up with TRBD1. This CDR3 region has 15 residues. The germline CDR1 and CDR2 sequences are SGHNT and YYREEE (reference sequence). V gave up 5 bases and J gave up 5 bases; unmatched junction bases: 6. The CDR3 bases are TGTGCCAGCAGAAAACAGGGGGAGAATAATTCACCCCTCCACTTT. Translated, it gives CASRKQGENNSPLHF.

V is TRBV7-9 and J is TRBJ2-1, with D possibly TRBD1 on 6 matching bases. This CDR3 is built from 15 residues. The germline V and J ends were trimmed by 0 bases and 10 bases, with 16 bases remaining between them. Germline-derived CDR1 and CDR2 are SEHNR and FQNEAQ (reference sequence). Here the CDR3 reads CASSLANTGSKEQFF. The CDR3 DNA reads as TGTGCCAGCAGCTTAGCGAATACAGGGTCGAAGGAGCAGTTCTTC.

The rearrangement links TRBV18 to TRBJ1-2, with D hard to call. Trimming removed 6 bases from V and 1 base from J, with 12 bases in between. Germline loops: CDR1 KGHSH, CDR2 LQKENI. The CDR3 is 14 residues long. CDR3 in amino acids: CASSPGGNNYGYTF. The CDR3 DNA sequence: TGTGCCAGCTCCCCCGGCGGTAATAACTATGGCTACACCTTC.

The chain uses TRBV3-1 (or the pseudogene TRBV3-2) and TRBJ1-2, with 10 positions matching TRBD1. In germline, CDR1 is LGHDT, CDR2 YNNKEL (reference sequence). After removal of 5 bases from V and 6 bases from J, the junction contained 9 bases not matched to a gene. The CDR3 totals 15 residues. The CDR3 DNA reads TGTGCCAGCAGCAAGGGGACAGGGGAAGTGAATGGCTACACCTTC. Residues: CASSKGTGEVNGYTF.

This clone appeared a single time. The chain carries TRBV4-2 and TRBJ2-1; D is perhaps TRBD1 (5 bases). CDR1 and CDR2 (germline): LGHNA, YNFKEQ. Trimming took 6 bases from V and 7 from J, leaving 22 bases between them. CDR3 length: 16 residues. The CDR3 DNA reads as TGTGCCAGCAGTCTGGTGGGCGACAGCTTAGGGAATGAGCAGTTCTTC. Its translation: CASSLVGDSLGNEQFF.